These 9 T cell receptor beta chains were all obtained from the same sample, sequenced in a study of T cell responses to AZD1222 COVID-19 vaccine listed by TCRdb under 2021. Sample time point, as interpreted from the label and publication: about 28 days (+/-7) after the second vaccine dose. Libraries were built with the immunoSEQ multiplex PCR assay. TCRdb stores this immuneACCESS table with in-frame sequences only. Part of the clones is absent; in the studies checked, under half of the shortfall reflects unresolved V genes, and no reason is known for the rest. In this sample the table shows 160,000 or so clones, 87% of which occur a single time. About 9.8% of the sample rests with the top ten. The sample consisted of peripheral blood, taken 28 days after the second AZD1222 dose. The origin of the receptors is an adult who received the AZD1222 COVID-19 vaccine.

The CDR3 here is CAWSGGKVGNEQFF. CDR3 coding DNA: TGTGCCTGGAGCGGGGGGAAAGTGGGGAATGAGCAGTTCTTC. The chain recombines TRBV30 with TRBJ2-1; 7 bases match TRBD2. Trimming removed 3 bases from V and 7 bases from J; junction bases left unmatched: 9. Germline values: CDR1 GTSNPN, CDR2 SVGIG (reference sequence). The CDR3 extends over 14 amino acids.

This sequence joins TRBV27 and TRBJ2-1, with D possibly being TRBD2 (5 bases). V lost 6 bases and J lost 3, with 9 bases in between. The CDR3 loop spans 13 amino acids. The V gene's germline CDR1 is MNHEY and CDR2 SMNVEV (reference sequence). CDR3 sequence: CASRQRIYNEQFF. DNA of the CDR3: TGTGCCAGCAGGCAGCGGATCTACAATGAGCAGTTCTTC.

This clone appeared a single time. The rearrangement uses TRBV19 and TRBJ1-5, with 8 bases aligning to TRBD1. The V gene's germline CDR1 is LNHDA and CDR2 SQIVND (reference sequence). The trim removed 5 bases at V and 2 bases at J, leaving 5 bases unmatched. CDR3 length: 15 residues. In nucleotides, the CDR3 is TGTGCCAGTAGTCAGACAGGGGTGGGCAATCAGCCCCAGCATTTT. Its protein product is CASSQTGVGNQPQHF.

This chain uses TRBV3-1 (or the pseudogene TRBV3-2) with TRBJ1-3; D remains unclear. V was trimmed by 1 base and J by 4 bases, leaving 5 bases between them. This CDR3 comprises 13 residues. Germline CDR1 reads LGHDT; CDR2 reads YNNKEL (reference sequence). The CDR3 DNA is TGTGCCAGCAGCCAAGGAACAGGAAACACCATATATTTT. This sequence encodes CASSQGTGNTIYF.

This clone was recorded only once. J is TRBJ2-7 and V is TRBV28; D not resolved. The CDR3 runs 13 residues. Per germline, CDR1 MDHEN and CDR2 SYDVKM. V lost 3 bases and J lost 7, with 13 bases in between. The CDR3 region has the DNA TGTGCCAGCAGTTTTTCAGTACCGGGTGAGCAGTACTTC. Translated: CASSFSVPGEQYF.

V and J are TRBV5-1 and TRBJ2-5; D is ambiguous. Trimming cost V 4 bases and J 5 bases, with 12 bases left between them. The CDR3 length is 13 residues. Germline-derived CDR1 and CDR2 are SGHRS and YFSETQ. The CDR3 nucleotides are TGCGCCAGCAGCCCCCTTGAGGTGGAGACCCAGTACTTC. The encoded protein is CASSPLEVETQYF. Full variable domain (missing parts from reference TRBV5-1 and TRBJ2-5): KAGVTQTPRYLIKTRGQQVTLSCSPISGHRSVSWYQQTPGQGLQFLFEYFSETQRNKGNFPGRFSGRQFSNSRSEMNVSTLELGDSALYLCASSPLEVETQYFGPGTRLLVL.

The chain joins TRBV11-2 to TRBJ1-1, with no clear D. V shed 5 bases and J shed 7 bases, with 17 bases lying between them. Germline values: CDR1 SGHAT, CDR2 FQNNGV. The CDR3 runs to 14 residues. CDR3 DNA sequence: TGTGCCAGCAGCCTGTCGCGGGGTACGGATGAAGCTTTCTTT. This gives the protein CASSLSRGTDEAFF.

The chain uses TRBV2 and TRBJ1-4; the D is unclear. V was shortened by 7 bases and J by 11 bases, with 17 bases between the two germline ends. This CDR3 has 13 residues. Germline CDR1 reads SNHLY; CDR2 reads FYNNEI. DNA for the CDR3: TGTGCCAGCATGGCGCCCGCGGGTCGGAAACTGTTTTTT. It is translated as CASMAPAGRKLFF.

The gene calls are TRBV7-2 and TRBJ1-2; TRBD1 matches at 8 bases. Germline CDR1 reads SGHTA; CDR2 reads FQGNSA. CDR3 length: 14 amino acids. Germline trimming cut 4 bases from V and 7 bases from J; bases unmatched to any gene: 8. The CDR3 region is CASSSTGVIGGYTF. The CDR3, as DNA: TGTGCCAGCAGCTCGACAGGGGTAATCGGTGGCTACACCTTC.